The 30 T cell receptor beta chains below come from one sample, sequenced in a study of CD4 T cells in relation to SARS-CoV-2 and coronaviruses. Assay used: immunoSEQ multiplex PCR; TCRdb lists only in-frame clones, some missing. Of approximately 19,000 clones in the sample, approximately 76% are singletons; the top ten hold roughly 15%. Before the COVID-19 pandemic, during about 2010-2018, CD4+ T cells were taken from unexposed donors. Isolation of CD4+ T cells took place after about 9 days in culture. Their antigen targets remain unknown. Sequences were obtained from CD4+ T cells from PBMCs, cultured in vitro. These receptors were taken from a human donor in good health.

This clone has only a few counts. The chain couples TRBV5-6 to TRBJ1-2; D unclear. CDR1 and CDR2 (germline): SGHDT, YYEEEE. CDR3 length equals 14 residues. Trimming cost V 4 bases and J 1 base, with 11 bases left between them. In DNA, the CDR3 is TGTGCCAGCAGCGTATCACAACGTAACTATGGCTACACCTTC. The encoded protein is CASSVSQRNYGYTF.

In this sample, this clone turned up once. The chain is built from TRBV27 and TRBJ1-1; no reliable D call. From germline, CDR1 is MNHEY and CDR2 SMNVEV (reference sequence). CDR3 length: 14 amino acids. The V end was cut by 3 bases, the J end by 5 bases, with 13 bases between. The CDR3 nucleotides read TGTGCCAGCAGTTTCGGGTTGTTCGGAACTGAAGCTTTCTTT. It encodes CASSFGLFGTEAFF.

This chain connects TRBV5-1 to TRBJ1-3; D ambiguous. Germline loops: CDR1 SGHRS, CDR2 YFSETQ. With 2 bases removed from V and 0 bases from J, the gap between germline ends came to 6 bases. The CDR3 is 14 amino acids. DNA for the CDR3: TGCGCCAGCAGCTTCGGAAGCTCTGGAAACACCATATATTTT. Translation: CASSFGSSGNTIYF.

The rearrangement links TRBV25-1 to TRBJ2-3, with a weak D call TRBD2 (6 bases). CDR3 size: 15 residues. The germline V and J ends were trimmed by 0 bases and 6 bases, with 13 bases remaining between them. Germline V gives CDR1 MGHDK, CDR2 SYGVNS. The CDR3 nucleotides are TGTGCCAGCAGTGAATATGAACGGGGGACCGATACGCAGTATTTT. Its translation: CASSEYERGTDTQYF.

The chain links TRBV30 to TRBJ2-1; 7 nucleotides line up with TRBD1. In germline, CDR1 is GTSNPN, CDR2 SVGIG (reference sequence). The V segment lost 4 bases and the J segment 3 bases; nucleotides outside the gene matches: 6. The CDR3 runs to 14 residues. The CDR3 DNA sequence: TGTGCCTGGACTGGGACAGAGGTCTACAATGAGCAGTTCTTC. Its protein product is CAWTGTEVYNEQFF. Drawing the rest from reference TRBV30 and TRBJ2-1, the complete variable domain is SQTIHQWPATLVQPVGSPLSLECTVEGTSNPNLYWYRQAAGRGLQLLFYSVGIGQISSEVPQNLSASRPQDRQFILSSKKLLLSDSGFYLCAWTGTEVYNEQFFGPGTRLTVL.

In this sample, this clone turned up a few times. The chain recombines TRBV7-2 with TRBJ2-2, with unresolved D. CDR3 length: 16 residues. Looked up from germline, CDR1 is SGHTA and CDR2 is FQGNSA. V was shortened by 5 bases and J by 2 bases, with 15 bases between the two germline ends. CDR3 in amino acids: CASSRFEPSNTGELFF. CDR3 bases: TGTGCCAGCAGCCGCTTTGAGCCCAGTAACACCGGGGAGCTGTTTTTT.

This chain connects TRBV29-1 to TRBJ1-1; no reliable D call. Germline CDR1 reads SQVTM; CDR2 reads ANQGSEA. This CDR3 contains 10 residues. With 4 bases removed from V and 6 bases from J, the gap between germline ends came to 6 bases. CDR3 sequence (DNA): TGCAGCGTTGCCAACGCTGAAGCTTTCTTT. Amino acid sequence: CSVANAEAFF.

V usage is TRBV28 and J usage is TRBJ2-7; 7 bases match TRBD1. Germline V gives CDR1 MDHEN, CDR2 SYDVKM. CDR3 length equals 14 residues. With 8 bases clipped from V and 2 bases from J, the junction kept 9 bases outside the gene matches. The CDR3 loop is CASSRTGQPYEQYF. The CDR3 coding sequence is TGTGCCAGCTCTCGGACAGGTCAGCCCTACGAGCAGTACTTC.

The DNA of the CDR3 is TGTGCCAGCAGTGAAGCGGGGAACGCCTACAATGAGCAGTTCTTC. The encoded protein is CASSEAGNAYNEQFF. The rearrangement joins TRBV2 to TRBJ2-1; no firm D call. V was cut by 0 bases and J by 2 bases, with 8 bases left in between. Germline lookup yields CDR1 SNHLY and CDR2 FYNNEI. The CDR3 loop spans 15 amino acids.

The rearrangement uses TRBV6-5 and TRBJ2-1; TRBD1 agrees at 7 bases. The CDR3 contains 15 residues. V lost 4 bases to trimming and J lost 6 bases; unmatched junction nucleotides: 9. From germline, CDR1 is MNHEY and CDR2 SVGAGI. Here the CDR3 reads CASSSRGTVLNEQFF. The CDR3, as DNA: TGTGCCAGCAGTTCCCGAGGGACAGTCCTCAATGAGCAGTTCTTC.

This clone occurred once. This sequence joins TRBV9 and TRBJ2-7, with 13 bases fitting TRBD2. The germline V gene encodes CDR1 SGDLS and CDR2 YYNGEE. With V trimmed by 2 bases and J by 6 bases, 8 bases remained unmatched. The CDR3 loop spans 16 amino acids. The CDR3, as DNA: TGTGCCAGCAGCGTCTCAGGACTAGCGGGAGTAAGCGAGCAGTACTTC. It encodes CASSVSGLAGVSEQYF.

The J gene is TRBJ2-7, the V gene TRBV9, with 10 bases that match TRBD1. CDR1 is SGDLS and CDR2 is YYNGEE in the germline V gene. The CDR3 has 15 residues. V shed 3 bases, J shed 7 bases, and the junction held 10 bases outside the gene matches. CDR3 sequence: CASSAPGTGVREQYF. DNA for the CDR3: TGTGCCAGCAGCGCCCCCGGGACAGGGGTGAGGGAGCAGTACTTC.

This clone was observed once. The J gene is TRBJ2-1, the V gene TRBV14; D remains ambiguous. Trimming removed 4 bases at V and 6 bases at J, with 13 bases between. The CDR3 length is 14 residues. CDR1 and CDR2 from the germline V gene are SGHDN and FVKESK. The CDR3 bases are TGTGCCAGCAGCCCCCGGCCATCGGTCAATGAGCAGTTCTTC. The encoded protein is CASSPRPSVNEQFF. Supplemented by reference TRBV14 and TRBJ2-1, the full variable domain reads EAGVTQFPSHSVIEKGQTVTLRCDPISGHDNLYWYRRVMGKEIKFLLHFVKESKQDESGMPNNRFLAERTGGTYSTLKVQPAELEDSGVYFCASSPRPSVNEQFFGPGTRLTVL.

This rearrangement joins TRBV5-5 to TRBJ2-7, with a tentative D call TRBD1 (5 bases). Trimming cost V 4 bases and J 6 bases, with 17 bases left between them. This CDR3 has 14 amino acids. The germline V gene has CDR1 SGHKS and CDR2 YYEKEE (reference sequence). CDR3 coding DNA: TGTGCCAGCAGCATAGTGCCCCTTAGGGGCGAGCAGTACTTC. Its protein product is CASSIVPLRGEQYF.

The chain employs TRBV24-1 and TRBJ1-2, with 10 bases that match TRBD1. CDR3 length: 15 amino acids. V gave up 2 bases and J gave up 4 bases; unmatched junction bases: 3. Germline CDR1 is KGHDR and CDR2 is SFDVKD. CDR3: CATSDSGTGVYGYTF. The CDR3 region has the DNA TGTGCCACCAGTGATTCCGGGACAGGGGTCTATGGCTACACCTTC.

The DNA for the CDR3 is TGTGCCAGCAGCCCCATGACTAGCGGGGGTACCTACGAGCAGTACTTC. It is translated as CASSPMTSGGTYEQYF. The chain combines TRBV11-2 with TRBJ2-7; 12 nucleotides agree with TRBD2. The CDR3 sequence is 16 residues long. Germline V CDR1 and CDR2: SGHAT, FQNNGV. Losses at the gene ends were 5 bases for V and 2 bases for J; bases not matched to a gene: 7. The entire variable domain, with the rest obtained from reference TRBV11-2 and TRBJ2-7, is as follows: EAGVAQSPRYKIIEKRQSVAFWCNPISGHATLYWYQQILGQGPKLLIQFQNNGVVDDSQLPKDRFSAERLKGVDSTLKIQPAKLEDSAVYLCASSPMTSGGTYEQYFGPGTRLTVT.

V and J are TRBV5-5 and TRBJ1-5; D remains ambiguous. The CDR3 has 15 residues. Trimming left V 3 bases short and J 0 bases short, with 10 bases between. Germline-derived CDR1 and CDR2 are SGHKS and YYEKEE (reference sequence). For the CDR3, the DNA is TGTGCCAGCAGCTGGGCCGCTAATAGCAATCAGCCCCAGCATTTT. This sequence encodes CASSWAANSNQPQHF.

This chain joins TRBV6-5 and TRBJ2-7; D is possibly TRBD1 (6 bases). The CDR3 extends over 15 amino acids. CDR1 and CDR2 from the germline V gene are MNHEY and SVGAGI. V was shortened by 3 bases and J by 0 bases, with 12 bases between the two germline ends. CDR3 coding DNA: TGTGCCAGCAGTTATGGCAGGGGCCCCTCCTACGAGCAGTACTTC. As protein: CASSYGRGPSYEQYF.

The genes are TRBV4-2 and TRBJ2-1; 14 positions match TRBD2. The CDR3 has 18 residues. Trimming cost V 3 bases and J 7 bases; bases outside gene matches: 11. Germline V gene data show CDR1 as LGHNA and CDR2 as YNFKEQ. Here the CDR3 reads CASSHPRGTSGSMNEQFF. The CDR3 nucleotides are TGTGCCAGCAGCCATCCCCGGGGGACTAGCGGGAGTATGAATGAGCAGTTCTTC.

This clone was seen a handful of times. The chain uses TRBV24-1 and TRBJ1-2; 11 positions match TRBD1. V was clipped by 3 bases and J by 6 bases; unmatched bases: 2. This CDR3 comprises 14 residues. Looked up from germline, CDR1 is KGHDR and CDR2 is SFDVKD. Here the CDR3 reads CATSDRDRGNGYTF. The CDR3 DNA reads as TGTGCCACCAGTGATCGGGACAGGGGGAATGGCTACACCTTC.

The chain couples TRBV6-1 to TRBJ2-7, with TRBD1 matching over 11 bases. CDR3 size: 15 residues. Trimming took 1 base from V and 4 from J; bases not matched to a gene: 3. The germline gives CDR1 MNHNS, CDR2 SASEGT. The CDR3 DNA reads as TGTGCCAGCAGTGAAGACGGGACAGGGGGTTACGAGCAGTACTTC. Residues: CASSEDGTGGYEQYF.

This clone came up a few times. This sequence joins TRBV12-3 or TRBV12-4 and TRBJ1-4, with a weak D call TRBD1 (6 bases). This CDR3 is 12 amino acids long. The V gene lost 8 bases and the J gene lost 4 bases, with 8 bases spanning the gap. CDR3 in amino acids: CASQGINEKLFF. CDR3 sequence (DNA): TGTGCCAGCCAGGGGATTAATGAAAAACTGTTTTTT.

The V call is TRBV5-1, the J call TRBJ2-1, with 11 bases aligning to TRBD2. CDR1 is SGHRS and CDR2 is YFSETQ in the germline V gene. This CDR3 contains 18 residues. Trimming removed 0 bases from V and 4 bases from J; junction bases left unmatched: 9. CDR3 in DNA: TGCGCCAGCAGCTTGGGAGGGACTAGCGGTTCAGTATACAATGAGCAGTTCTTC. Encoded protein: CASSLGGTSGSVYNEQFF.

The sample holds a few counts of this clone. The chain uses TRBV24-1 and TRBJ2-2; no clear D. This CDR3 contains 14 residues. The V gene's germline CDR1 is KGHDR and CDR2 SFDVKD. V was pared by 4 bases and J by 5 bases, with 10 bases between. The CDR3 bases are TGTGCCACCAGTGAGTCGGATCCGACCGGGGAGCTGTTTTTT. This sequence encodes CATSESDPTGELFF.

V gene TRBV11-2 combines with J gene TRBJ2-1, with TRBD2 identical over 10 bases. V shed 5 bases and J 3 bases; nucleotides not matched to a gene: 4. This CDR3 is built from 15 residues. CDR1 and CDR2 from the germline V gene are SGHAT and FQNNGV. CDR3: CASSRLAGVYNEQFF. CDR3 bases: TGTGCCAGCAGCCGTCTAGCGGGAGTCTACAATGAGCAGTTCTTC.

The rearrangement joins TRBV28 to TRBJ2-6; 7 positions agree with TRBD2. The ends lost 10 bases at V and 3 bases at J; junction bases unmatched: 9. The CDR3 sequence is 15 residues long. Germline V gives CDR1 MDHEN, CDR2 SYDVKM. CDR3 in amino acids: CATRWGGDGANVLTF. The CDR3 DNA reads TGTGCCACGCGGTGGGGGGGAGATGGGGCCAACGTCCTGACTTTC.

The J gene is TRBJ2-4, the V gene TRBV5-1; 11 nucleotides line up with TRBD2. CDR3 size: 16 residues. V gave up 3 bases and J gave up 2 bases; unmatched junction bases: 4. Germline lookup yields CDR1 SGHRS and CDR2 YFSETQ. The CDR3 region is CASSSGTSGPKNIQYF. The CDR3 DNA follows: TGCGCCAGCAGCTCCGGGACTAGCGGTCCCAAAAACATTCAGTACTTC.

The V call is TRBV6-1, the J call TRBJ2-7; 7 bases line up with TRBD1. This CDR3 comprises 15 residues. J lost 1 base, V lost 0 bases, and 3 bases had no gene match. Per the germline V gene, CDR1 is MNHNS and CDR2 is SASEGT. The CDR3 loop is CASSEAGGASYEQYF. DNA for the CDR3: TGTGCCAGCAGTGAAGCAGGGGGCGCGTCCTACGAGCAGTACTTC.

The CDR3, as DNA: TGTGCCAGCAGGATAGGAGGTCGGGCAGGGGTCCGGGCTCAGCCCCAGCATTTT. It yields the protein CASRIGGRAGVRAQPQHF. The chain couples TRBV7-6 to TRBJ1-5; the D gene is possibly TRBD1 (6 bases). Trimming removed 6 bases at V and 6 bases at J, with 27 bases between. The germline gives CDR1 SGHVS, CDR2 FNYEAQ. This CDR3 is built from 18 residues.

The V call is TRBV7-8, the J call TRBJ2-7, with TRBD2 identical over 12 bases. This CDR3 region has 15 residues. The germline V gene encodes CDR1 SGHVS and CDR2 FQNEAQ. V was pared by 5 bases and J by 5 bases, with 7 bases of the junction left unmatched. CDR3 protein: CASSPVLAGGHEQYF. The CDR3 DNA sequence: TGTGCCAGCAGCCCAGTACTAGCGGGAGGTCACGAGCAGTACTTC.